This T cell receptor (beta chain) is drawn from a study of HIV-infected patients and healthy controls. Study-level findings and limits: Healthy control repertoires had roughly threefold more distinct CDR3s than untreated HIV+ repertoires, and higher Shannon diversity.

Follow-up blood was drawn about 14 weeks, roughly three months, after antiretroviral therapy began. All unsorted peripheral T cells were captured because whole blood was used without fractionation. Reverse transcription used around 540 ng RNA and constant-region primers for alpha and beta. Separate chain-specific third strand synthesis with multiplexing indices produced the alpha and beta libraries. Second strand synthesis was primed from the SP2 site. TCRdb re-analysed the 5' RACE reads in MiXCR, keeping a single row per CDR3 protein. The sample contains 6,500 to 10,000 distinct CDR3 sequences, around 8.7% of which appear only once. The CDR3 loop spans 15 amino acids. V dropped 0 bases and J dropped 0 bases, with 10 bases sitting between them. CDR1 is DFQATT, CDR2 SNEGSKA, per germline (reference sequence). A remark on this clonotype: The antigen is undetermined.

This chain joins TRBV20-1 and TRBJ2-3; D unresolved. This clonotype was sampled from an adult with HIV infection. Sequenced here: blood, sampled during antiretroviral therapy. This CDR3 is CSARDLAWSTDTQYF. CDR3 bases: TGCAGTGCTAGAGATCTGGCTTGGAGCACAGATACGCAGTATTTT.